The clone carrying this T cell receptor (beta chain) was seen once. The identical CDR3 is also encoded by other nucleotide sequences in the sample. The protocol was immunoSEQ multiplex PCR, while the TCRdb copy is restricted to in-frame clones and leaves out a portion. The sample yields roughly 400,000 clones, roughly 90% seen once. Clinical history as reported by participants underpinned cohort assignment. The data originate from a study of blood T cell repertoires in COVID-19. The source material was PBMCs or T cells enriched from blood (not recorded which). The TCR was taken from a woman in her twenties or thirties who had recovered from COVID-19.

The CDR3 sequence is CASSVGQGAVETQYF. CDR3 DNA sequence: TGTGCCAGCAGCGTAGGACAGGGGGCTGTGGAGACCCAGTACTTC. The rearrangement links TRBV9 to TRBJ2-5, with TRBD1 matching over 10 bases. V was pared by 0 bases and J by 5 bases, with 4 bases of the junction left unmatched. The CDR3 has 15 residues. The germline CDR1 and CDR2 sequences are SGDLS and YYNGEE.